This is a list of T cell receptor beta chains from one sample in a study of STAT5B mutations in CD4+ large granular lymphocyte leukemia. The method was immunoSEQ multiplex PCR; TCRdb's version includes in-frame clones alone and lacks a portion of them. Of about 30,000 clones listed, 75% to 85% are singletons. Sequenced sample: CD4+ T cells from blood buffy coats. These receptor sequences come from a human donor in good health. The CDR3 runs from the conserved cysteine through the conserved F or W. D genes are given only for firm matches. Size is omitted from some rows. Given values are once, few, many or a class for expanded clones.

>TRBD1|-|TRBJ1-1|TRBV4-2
TGTGCCAGCAGCCATTTTGCCCCGGGACAGGGGGCGCGGGCTGAAGCTTTCTTT
CASSHFAPGQGARAEAFF
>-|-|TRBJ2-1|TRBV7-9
TGTGCCAGCAGCTTCACTAGGGTCGACAATGAGCAGTTCTTC
CASSFTRVDNEQFF
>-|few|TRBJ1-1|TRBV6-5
TGTGCCAGCAGTTACAGGGCGAAGAACACTGAAGCTTTCTTT
CASSYRAKNTEAFF
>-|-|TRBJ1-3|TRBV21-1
TGTGCCAGCAGCAAGTCGGCGGGCAGAACTGGAAACACCATATATTTT
CASSKSAGRTGNTIYF
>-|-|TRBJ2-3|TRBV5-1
TGCGCCAGCAGCTTGGAGGTCGGGAGCACAGATACGCAGTATTTT
CASSLEVGSTDTQYF
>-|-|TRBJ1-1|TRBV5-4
TGTGCCAGCAGCTTGTTAGGGGCCGGGCGGAACACTGAAGCTTTCTTT
CASSLLGAGRNTEAFF
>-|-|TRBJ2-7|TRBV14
TGTGCCAGCAGCCAAGAATGGGCGGCCAGCTCCTACGAGCAGTACTTC
CASSQEWAASSYEQYF
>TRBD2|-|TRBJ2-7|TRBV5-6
TGTGCCAGCGGACTAGCGGGGACCTACGAGCAGTACTTC
CASGLAGTYEQYF
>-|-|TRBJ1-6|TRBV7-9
TGTGCCAGCAGCTTAGCTTCCGGGGCGGAATCACCCCTCCACTTT
CASSLASGAESPLHF
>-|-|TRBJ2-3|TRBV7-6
TGTGCCAGCAGCATCCTCTTTGCGGGGCGGGGCACAGATACGCAGTATTTT
CASSILFAGRGTDTQYF
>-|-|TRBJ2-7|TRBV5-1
TGCGCCAGCAGCTTGGGTCCAGCGGGACAAAGCTCCTACGAGCAGTACTTC
CASSLGPAGQSSYEQYF
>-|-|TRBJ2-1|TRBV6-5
TGTGCCAGCAGTTCGGGACTCCTTGGCTACAATGAGCAGTTCTTC
CASSSGLLGYNEQFF